The 3 T cell receptor beta chains presented below share a single source sample, sequenced in a study of human T cells and chemical hapten exposure (dated by TCRdb to the early 2020s). Library preparation attached unique molecular identifiers to individual cDNA molecules for quantitative, reproducible TCR counting. TCRdb reprocessed the public reads (quality trimming at Q25 with fastp, clone calling with MiXCR) and kept in-frame beta chains. CDR3 protein sequences are deduplicated, and each keeps its most common genes and DNA. In all, the sample holds about 120,000 distinct CDR3 sequences, and over 7% of those were seen once. 1.1% to 1.5% of the sample lies in the top ten. Total RNA was isolated from unfractionated whole blood collected in Tempus Blood RNA tubes. Sample: whole blood. These receptors came from a human donor in good health. Some clones in this sample may be carry-over from other donors' samples. Donor details come from another sample of the same person, matched by shared clones.

Notes on this clonotype: This clone may be a read error of a much larger clone one base away. The CDR3 nucleotides are TGTACCAGCAGTGCGGGACTCTATGGCTACACCTTC. Amino acids: CTSSAGLYGYTF. J is TRBJ1-2 and V is TRBV12-3 or TRBV12-4, with D possibly TRBD1 on 5 matching bases. This CDR3 has 12 amino acids.

Many counts were recorded for this clonotype. The gene calls are TRBV11-2 and TRBJ2-2; TRBD1 might be the D (5 bases). The CDR3 contains 13 residues. With 4 bases removed from V and 7 bases from J, the gap between germline ends came to 10 bases. Germline CDR1 reads SGHAT; CDR2 reads FQNNGV. The CDR3 DNA follows: TGTGCCAGCAGCTCTCGACAGCTCGGGGAGCTGTTTTTT. It yields the protein CASSSRQLGELFF.

This clonotype was counted many times. The chain has TRBV5-6 and TRBJ1-2, with D uncertain. The germline V gene has CDR1 SGHDT and CDR2 YYEEEE. The length of the CDR3 is 14 residues. Trimming cost V 0 bases and J 0 bases, with 6 bases left between them. The CDR3 region is CASSLAHPNYGYTF. In DNA, the CDR3 is TGTGCCAGCAGCTTGGCGCACCCTAACTATGGCTACACCTTC.